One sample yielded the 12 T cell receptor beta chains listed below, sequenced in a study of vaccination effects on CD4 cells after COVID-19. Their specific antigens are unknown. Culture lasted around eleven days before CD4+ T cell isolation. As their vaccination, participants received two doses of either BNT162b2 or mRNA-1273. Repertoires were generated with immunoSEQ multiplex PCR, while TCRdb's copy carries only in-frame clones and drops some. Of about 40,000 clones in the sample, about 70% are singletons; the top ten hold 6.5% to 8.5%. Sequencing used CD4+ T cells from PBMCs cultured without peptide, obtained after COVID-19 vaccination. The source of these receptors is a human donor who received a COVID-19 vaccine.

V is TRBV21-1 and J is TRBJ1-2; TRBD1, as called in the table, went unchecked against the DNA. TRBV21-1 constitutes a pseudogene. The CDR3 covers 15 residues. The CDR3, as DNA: TGTGCCAGCAGCAGGGGGACAGGAGGTAGCTATGGCTACACCTTC. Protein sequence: CASSRGTGGSYGYTF.

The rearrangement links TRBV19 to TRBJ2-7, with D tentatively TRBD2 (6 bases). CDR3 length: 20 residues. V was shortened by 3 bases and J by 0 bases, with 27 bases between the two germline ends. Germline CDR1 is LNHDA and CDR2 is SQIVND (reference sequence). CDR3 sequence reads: CASSMGRGGTEGVHSYEQYF. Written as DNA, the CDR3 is TGTGCCAGTAGTATGGGGCGGGGTGGGACCGAAGGGGTCCACTCCTACGAGCAGTACTTC.

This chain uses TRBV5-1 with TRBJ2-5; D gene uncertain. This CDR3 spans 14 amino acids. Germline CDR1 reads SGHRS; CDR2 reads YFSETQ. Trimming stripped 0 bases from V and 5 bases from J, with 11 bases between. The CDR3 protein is CASSLASGQETQYF. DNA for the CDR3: TGCGCCAGCAGCTTGGCGTCAGGTCAGGAGACCCAGTACTTC. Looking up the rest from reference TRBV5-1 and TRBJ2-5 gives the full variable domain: KAGVTQTPRYLIKTRGQQVTLSCSPISGHRSVSWYQQTPGQGLQFLFEYFSETQRNKGNFPGRFSGRQFSNSRSEMNVSTLELGDSALYLCASSLASGQETQYFGPGTRLLVL.

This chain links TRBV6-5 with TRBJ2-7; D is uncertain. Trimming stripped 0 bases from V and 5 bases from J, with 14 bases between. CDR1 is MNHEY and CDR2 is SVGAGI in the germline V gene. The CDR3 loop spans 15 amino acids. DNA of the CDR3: TGTGCCAGCAGTTACTCTGGTCTACATGAGGACGAGCAGTACTTC. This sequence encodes CASSYSGLHEDEQYF.

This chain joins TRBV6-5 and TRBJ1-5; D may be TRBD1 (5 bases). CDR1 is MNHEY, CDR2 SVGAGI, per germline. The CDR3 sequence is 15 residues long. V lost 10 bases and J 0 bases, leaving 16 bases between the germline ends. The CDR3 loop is CATGERGYSNQPQHF. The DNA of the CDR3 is TGTGCCACCGGGGAGAGGGGTTATAGCAATCAGCCCCAGCATTTT.

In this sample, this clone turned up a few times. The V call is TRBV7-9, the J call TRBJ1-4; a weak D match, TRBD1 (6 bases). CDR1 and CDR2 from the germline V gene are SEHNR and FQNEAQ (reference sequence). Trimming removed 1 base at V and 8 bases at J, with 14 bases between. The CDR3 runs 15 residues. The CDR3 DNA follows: TGTGCCAGCAGCTTAGATGTTACAGGGTGGGAAAAACTGTTTTTT. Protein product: CASSLDVTGWEKLFF. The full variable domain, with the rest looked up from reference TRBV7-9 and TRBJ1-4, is DTGVSQNPRHKITKRGQNVTFRCDPISEHNRLYWYRQTLGQGPEFLTYFQNEAQLEKSRLLSDRFSAERPKGSFSTLEIQRTEQGDSAMYLCASSLDVTGWEKLFFGSGTQLSVL.

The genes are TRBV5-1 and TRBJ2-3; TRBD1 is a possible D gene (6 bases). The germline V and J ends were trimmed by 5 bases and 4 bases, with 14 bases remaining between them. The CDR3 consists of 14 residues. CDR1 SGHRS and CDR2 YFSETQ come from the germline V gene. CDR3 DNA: TGCGCCAGCAGATCCACAGGGAACGCAGATACGCAGTATTTT. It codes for CASRSTGNADTQYF.

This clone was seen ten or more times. CDR3 sequence (DNA): TGTGCCAGCAGCCCCAAGGTTGGTAGCGGGGCAGAGCTGTTTTTT. Amino acids: CASSPKVGSGAELFF. J is TRBJ2-2 and V is TRBV5-4; 8 bases line up with TRBD2. CDR3 size: 15 residues. Germline V CDR1 and CDR2: SGHNT, YYREEE (reference sequence). The junction had 13 bases not matched to a gene; V was cut back by 4 bases and J by 11 bases.

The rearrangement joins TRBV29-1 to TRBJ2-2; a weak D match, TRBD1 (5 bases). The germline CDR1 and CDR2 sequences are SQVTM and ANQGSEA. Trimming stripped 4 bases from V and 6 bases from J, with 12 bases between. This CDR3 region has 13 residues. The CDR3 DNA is TGCAGCGTTGGGTTTATAGGGGCCGGGGAGCTGTTTTTT. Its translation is CSVGFIGAGELFF.

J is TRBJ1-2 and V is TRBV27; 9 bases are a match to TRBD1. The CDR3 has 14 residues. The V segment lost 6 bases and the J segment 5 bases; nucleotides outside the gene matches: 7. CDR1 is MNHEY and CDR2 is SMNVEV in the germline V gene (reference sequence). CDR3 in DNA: TGTGCCAGCAGACGGGACAGGGATTTATATGGCTACACCTTC. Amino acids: CASRRDRDLYGYTF.

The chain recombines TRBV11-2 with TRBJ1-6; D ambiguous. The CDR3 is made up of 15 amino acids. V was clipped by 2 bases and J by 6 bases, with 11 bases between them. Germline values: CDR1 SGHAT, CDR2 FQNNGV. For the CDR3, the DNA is TGTGCCAGCAGCTTAAATCCGGGGAGTAATTCACCCCTCCACTTT. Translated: CASSLNPGSNSPLHF.

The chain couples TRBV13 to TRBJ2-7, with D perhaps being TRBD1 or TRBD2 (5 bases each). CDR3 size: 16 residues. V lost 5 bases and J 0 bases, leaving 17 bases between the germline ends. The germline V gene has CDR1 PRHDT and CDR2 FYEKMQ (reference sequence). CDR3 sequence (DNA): TGTGCCAGCAGCCCTAGGTTGGGGGAGAGCTCCTACGAGCAGTACTTC. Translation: CASSPRLGESSYEQYF.